This T cell receptor (beta chain) was obtained from a study of identifying expanded T cells in peripheral blood. The study, taken as a whole, reports: Technical replicates showed approximately 1.2 changed clones; approximately 2 weeks approximately 16; four weeks 19. Variance in clone template counts between approximately two-week samples significantly increased with total template count across all healthy donors.

During the collection period, no donor immune events like infections were recorded. Regarding this clone: The antigen is not known.

Generated by immunoSEQ multiplex PCR, the TCRdb table keeps only in-frame clones and is missing some. The sample holds 90,000 to 100,000 clones; 88% are singletons and the top ten take roughly 3.8%. The CDR3 runs to 14 residues. The V end was cut by 6 bases, the J end by 1 base, with 15 bases between. Per germline, CDR1 SQVTM and CDR2 ANQGSEA. The receptor was isolated from a person aged 18-70 years in good health. The source material was blood. This chain connects TRBV29-1 to TRBJ1-2; weak D call: TRBD1 (5 bases). This chain's CDR3 is CSVGTGQSNYGYTF. Here the CDR3 DNA reads TGCAGCGTGGGGACGGGTCAAAGTAACTATGGCTACACCTTC.